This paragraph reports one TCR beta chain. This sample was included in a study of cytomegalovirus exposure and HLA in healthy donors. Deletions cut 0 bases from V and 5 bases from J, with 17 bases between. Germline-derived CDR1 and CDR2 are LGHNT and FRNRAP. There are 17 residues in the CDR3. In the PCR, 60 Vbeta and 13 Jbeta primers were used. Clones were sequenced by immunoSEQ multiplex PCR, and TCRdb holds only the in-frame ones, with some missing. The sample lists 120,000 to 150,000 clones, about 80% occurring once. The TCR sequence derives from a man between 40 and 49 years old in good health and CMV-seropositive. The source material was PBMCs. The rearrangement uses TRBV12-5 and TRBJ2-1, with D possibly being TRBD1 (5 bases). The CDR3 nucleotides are TGTGCTAGTGGTTTGGTAGGAAAACTCTTGGGGCACAATGAGCAGTTCTTC. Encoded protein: CASGLVGKLLGHNEQFF.